These 30 T cell receptor beta chains share one sample of origin, sequenced in a study of molecular identifiers for immune sequencing clone quantification. TCRdb called the PCR reads again in MiXCR, with one record for every CDR3 protein. The sample has about 320,000 distinct CDR3 sequences, 24% seen once. Sequenced sample: naive CD8+ T cells from blood, with Jurkat cell RNA spiked in. The subset was: FACS-sorted CD8+CD4-CCR7+CD45RA+ naive T cells. These receptors came from a human donor in good health. Some libraries in this study had Jurkat cell RNA spiked in.

This clonotype occurred many times. The CDR3 spells CASSLFRDEQYF. For the CDR3, the DNA is TGTGCCAGCAGCTTGTTCAGGGACGAGCAGTACTTC. J is TRBJ2-7 and V is TRBV5-4, with a possible D match to TRBD1 (5 bases). The V end was cut by 1 base, the J end by 5 bases, with 7 bases between. CDR3 length equals 12 residues. The germline V gene has CDR1 SGHNT and CDR2 YYREEE (reference sequence).

This clonotype was observed at least ten times. The rearrangement links TRBV7-9 to TRBJ1-1; weak D call: TRBD1 (5 bases). V shed 5 bases and J shed 0 bases, with 13 bases lying between them. CDR3 size: 15 residues. Per germline, CDR1 SEHNR and CDR2 FQNEAQ (reference sequence). The CDR3 is CASSPRGRMNTEAFF. Here the CDR3 DNA reads TGTGCCAGCAGCCCGCGGGGCAGAATGAACACTGAAGCTTTCTTT.

Points on this clonotype: A much larger clone lies one base from this, so it may be a read error. The chain joins TRBV5-4 to TRBJ1-1, with D possibly TRBD1 on 5 matching bases. The CDR3 loop spans 14 amino acids. V was trimmed by 2 bases and J by 5 bases, leaving 13 bases between them. Germline lookup yields CDR1 SGHNT and CDR2 YYREEE (reference sequence). This chain's CDR3 is CASSFSAGGTEAFF. Written as DNA, the CDR3 is TGTGCCAGCAGCTTTTCCGCGGGGGGTACTGAAGCTTTCTTT.

This clonotype was counted a few times. This rearrangement joins TRBV3-1 to TRBJ1-6, with D maybe TRBD1 (5 bases). CDR1 LGHDT and CDR2 YNNKEL come from the germline V gene (reference sequence). Trimming left V 4 bases short and J 4 bases short, with 8 bases between. The CDR3 covers 14 residues. The CDR3 region is CASSRGSYNSPLHF. The CDR3 DNA sequence: TGTGCCAGCAGCCGGGGCAGTTATAATTCACCCCTCCACTTT.

This clonotype was counted ten times or more. The chain recombines TRBV20-1 with TRBJ2-1, with 12 bases matching TRBD2. Germline CDR1 DFQATT, CDR2 SNEGSKA (reference sequence). This CDR3 is 15 amino acids long. The J segment lost 9 bases and the V segment lost 2 bases, leaving 8 bases of the junction unmatched. The CDR3 reads CSARFRLAGAGEQFF. CDR3 DNA: TGCAGTGCTAGATTTCGACTAGCGGGAGCGGGTGAGCAGTTCTTC.

The chain joins TRBV5-1 to TRBJ2-7, with D perhaps TRBD1 (7 bases). Germline CDR1 SGHRS, CDR2 YFSETQ. The CDR3 runs 16 residues. V shed 1 base and J shed 4 bases, with 18 bases lying between them. Written as DNA, the CDR3 is TGCGCCAGCAGCTTGTCGTTGGAGGGGGCGGGGTACGAGCAGTACTTC. Translating it yields CASSLSLEGAGYEQYF.

Comment on this clonotype: An end of the junction does not agree with germline; a read error may underlie this. V and J are TRBV4-1 and TRBJ2-7, with 7 bases matching TRBD1. Germline-derived CDR1 and CDR2 are MGHRA and YSYEKL. The CDR3 has 15 amino acids. In DNA form, the CDR3 reads TGCGCGAGCAGCGAAGAGACAGGGTTCTCCTACGAGCAGTACTTC. It specifies CASSEETGFSYEQYF.

This clonotype was seen ten or more times. The chain has TRBV7-6 and TRBJ2-3; 12 bases line up with TRBD2. After removal of 6 bases from V and 6 bases from J, the junction contained 4 bases not matched to a gene. This CDR3 contains 14 residues. Germline-derived CDR1 and CDR2 are SGHVS and FNYEAQ. The CDR3, as DNA: TGTGCCAGCAGTCTAGCGGGGGGGGCGGATACGCAGTATTTT. The encoded protein is CASSLAGGADTQYF.

This clonotype was recorded at least ten times. The CDR3 nucleotides read TGTGCCACCAGCTCCCTCGGGGGATACGAGCAGTACTTC. Residues: CATSSLGGYEQYF. The rearrangement uses TRBV15 and TRBJ2-7; maybe TRBD2 (6 bases). CDR1 is LNHNV, CDR2 YYDKDF, per germline (reference sequence). This CDR3 comprises 13 residues. V lost 5 bases and J 4 bases, leaving 12 bases between the germline ends.

In the case of this clonotype: A much larger clone is a single base away; this may be a read error. The gene calls are TRBV7-2 and TRBJ1-1; a weak D match, TRBD1 (5 bases). The CDR3 is 14 residues long. Germline V lookup: CDR1 SGHTA, CDR2 FQGNSA. V was cut by 6 bases and J by 6 bases, with 17 bases left in between. DNA of the CDR3: TGTGCCAGCAGAGTGATGGGCAGGGACGCTGAAGCTTTCTTT. Its protein product is CASRVMGRDAEAFF. Drawing the rest from reference TRBV7-2 and TRBJ1-1, the complete variable domain is GAGVSQSPSNKVTEKGKDVELRCDPISGHTALYWYRQSLGQGLEFLIYFQGNSAPDKSGLPSDRFSAERTGGSVSTLTIQRTQQEDSAVYLCASRVMGRDAEAFFGQGTRLTVV.

This chain joins TRBV9 and TRBJ2-3; TRBD2 aligns across 13 bases. CDR3 length equals 16 residues. J gave up 5 bases and V 0 bases, and 3 bases lay outside the gene matches. Germline assignment: CDR1 SGDLS and CDR2 YYNGEE. The CDR3, as DNA: TGTGCCAGCAGCGTAGAACTAGCGGGAGGGCAAGATACGCAGTATTTT. Translation: CASSVELAGGQDTQYF.

This chain links TRBV28 with TRBJ2-7; D is undetermined. This CDR3 comprises 14 residues. Germline CDR1 MDHEN, CDR2 SYDVKM. With 1 base removed from V and 3 bases from J, the gap between germline ends came to 10 bases. The CDR3 reads CASSLFPGNYEQYF. The CDR3 bases are TGTGCCAGCAGTTTATTCCCGGGTAACTACGAGCAGTACTTC. Based on the CDR3 plus reference TRBV28 and TRBJ2-7, the full variable domain is DVKVTQSSRYLVKRTGEKVFLECVQDMDHENMFWYRQDPGLGLRLIYFSYDVKMKEKGDIPEGYSVSREKKERFSLILESASTNQTSMYLCASSLFPGNYEQYFGPGTRLTVT.

This clonotype appeared a few times. V usage is TRBV5-5 and J usage is TRBJ2-7; 7 nucleotides agree with TRBD1. V was clipped by 1 base and J by 2 bases; unmatched bases: 3. The CDR3 is 14 residues long. CDR1 is SGHKS and CDR2 is YYEKEE in the germline V gene (reference sequence). The CDR3 DNA is TGTGCCAGCAGCTTGTACGACAGGGCCTACGAGCAGTACTTC. Protein: CASSLYDRAYEQYF.

J is TRBJ2-6 and V is TRBV7-6, with D perhaps TRBD2 (6 bases). The germline V and J ends were trimmed by 1 base and 1 base, with 11 bases remaining between them. The CDR3 consists of 17 residues. Germline-derived CDR1 and CDR2 are SGHVS and FNYEAQ. CDR3 amino acids: CASSLGTAGSGANVLTF. The CDR3 region has the DNA TGTGCCAGCAGCTTAGGAACCGCGGGATCTGGGGCCAACGTCCTGACTTTC.

This clonotype came up many times. The genes are TRBV15 and TRBJ1-5; 9 bases match TRBD1. The CDR3 contains 14 residues. V was clipped by 7 bases and J by 2 bases; unmatched bases: 3. Germline CDR1 is LNHNV and CDR2 is YYDKDF (reference sequence). CDR3 bases: TGTGCCACCACGGGACAGGGAGGCAATCAGCCCCAGCATTTT. As protein: CATTGQGGNQPQHF.

This clonotype occurred many times. In DNA form, the CDR3 reads TGTGCCAGCAGTAACGGACAGGGTTATAATTCACCCCTCCACTTT. Amino acid sequence: CASSNGQGYNSPLHF. V is TRBV2 and J is TRBJ1-6; 8 bases agree with TRBD1. V lost 5 bases, J lost 4 bases, and 4 bases stayed unmatched. The CDR3 loop spans 15 amino acids. The germline V gene encodes CDR1 SNHLY and CDR2 FYNNEI.

To note about this clonotype: A much larger clone differs by one base, so this may be a read error. This rearrangement joins TRBV4-3 to TRBJ2-3, with D possibly matching TRBD2 (5 bases). CDR1 is LGHNA and CDR2 is YSLEER in the germline V gene. The CDR3 contains 15 residues. In DNA, the CDR3 is TGCGCCAGCAGGGCTAGCTTGGTTGGGTCAGATACGCAGTGTTTT. This codes for CASRASLVGSDTQCF.

This clonotype was detected a few times. The genes are TRBV3-1 and TRBJ2-5; 7 positions agree with TRBD1. Trimming took 6 bases from V and 4 from J; bases not matched to a gene: 8. CDR1 is LGHDT, CDR2 YNNKEL, per germline (reference sequence). The CDR3 sequence is 14 residues long. This CDR3 is CASRPEGAGETQYF. The CDR3 DNA is TGTGCCAGCAGACCTGAGGGGGCCGGAGAGACCCAGTACTTC.

This clonotype was recorded a few times. This rearrangement joins TRBV7-9 to TRBJ1-6, with a possible D match to TRBD1 (5 bases). The CDR3 covers 14 residues. V lost 7 bases, J lost 5 bases, and 12 bases lay in between. CDR1 and CDR2 from the germline V gene are SEHNR and FQNEAQ (reference sequence). The CDR3 loop reads CASKRGENNSPLHF. The CDR3 bases are TGTGCCAGCAAAAGGGGCGAAAATAATTCACCCCTCCACTTT. The full variable domain, in which reference TRBV7-9 and TRBJ1-6 provide the parts outside the CDR3, is DTGVSQNPRHKITKRGQNVTFRCDPISEHNRLYWYRQTLGQGPEFLTYFQNEAQLEKSRLLSDRFSAERPKGSFSTLEIQRTEQGDSAMYLCASKRGENNSPLHFGNGTRLTVT.

This clonotype was observed at least ten times. The chain is built from TRBV7-9 and TRBJ2-6; 9 bases agree with TRBD1. Germline CDR1 SEHNR, CDR2 FQNEAQ (reference sequence). V lost 2 bases and J lost 4; bases outside the gene matches: 9. This CDR3 comprises 18 residues. CDR3 loop: CASSLRDREISGANVLTF. The CDR3 DNA is TGTGCCAGCAGCTTACGGGACAGGGAAATATCGGGGGCCAACGTCCTGACTTTC.

To note about this clonotype: One junction end does not reproduce the germline sequence, and a read error may be involved. The chain combines TRBV5-3 with TRBJ1-1; tentative D call: TRBD1 (6 bases). TRBV5-3 falls under the ORF class, with uncertain function. The CDR3 spans 15 residues. The CDR3 here is CASSLVGHWNTAAFF. In nucleotides, the CDR3 is TGTGCCAGCAGCTTGGTGGGACACTGGAACACTGCAGCTTTCTTT.

This clonotype appeared many times. This chain uses TRBV7-2 with TRBJ1-4; 7 bases fit TRBD1. The CDR3 extends over 14 amino acids. The germline CDR1 and CDR2 sequences are SGHTA and FQGNSA. V shed 4 bases and J 6 bases; nucleotides not matched to a gene: 5. CDR3 nucleotide sequence: TGTGCCAGCAGCTCACAGGGGCCGTATGAAAAACTGTTTTTT. Its translation is CASSSQGPYEKLFF.

This clonotype came up a few times. The genes are TRBV4-1 and TRBJ2-5; the match to TRBD2 covers 8 bases. The CDR3 has 15 amino acids. V was pared by 0 bases and J by 7 bases, with 7 bases of the junction left unmatched. Per germline, CDR1 MGHRA and CDR2 YSYEKL. In DNA, the CDR3 is TGCGCCAGCAGCCAAGATCGGACTAGCTTCGTGACCCAGTACTTC. Translation gives CASSQDRTSFVTQYF.

Of note for this clonotype: It is likely a read error, because the conserved phenylalanine at the end of the CDR3 is missing. The J gene is TRBJ2-7, the V gene TRBV30; unclear D gene. Germline CDR1 GTSNPN, CDR2 SVGIG (reference sequence). Trimming removed 3 bases from V and 1 base from J, with 4 bases in between. The CDR3 covers 11 residues. The CDR3 sequence is CAWSHSYEQYS. In nucleotides, the CDR3 is TGTGCCTGGAGCCATTCCTACGAGCAGTACTCC.

This clonotype was detected a few times. The DNA for the CDR3 is TGTGCCAGCAGCTTAAAGGACCTACCCCCCTACAATGAGCAGTTCTTC. The encoded protein is CASSLKDLPPYNEQFF. The chain links TRBV11-2 to TRBJ2-1; D not resolved. Trimming took off 2 bases at V and 2 bases at J, with 13 bases between the two ends. The CDR3 runs 16 residues. Germline V gene sequence: CDR1 SGHAT, CDR2 FQNNGV.

This clonotype was observed a handful of times. The chain couples TRBV7-2 to TRBJ2-5; D call uncertain. The CDR3 sequence is 13 residues long. The V gene's germline CDR1 is SGHTA and CDR2 FQGNSA. V was trimmed by 9 bases and J by 4 bases, leaving 15 bases between them. The CDR3 reads CASTRTVGETQYF. The DNA of the CDR3 is TGTGCCAGTACTCGTACAGTGGGAGAGACCCAGTACTTC.

The CDR3 protein is CASSPRVVERLSNSPLHF. The DNA of the CDR3 is TGTGCCAGCAGTCCCCGAGTGGTGGAGCGGCTGAGTAATTCACCCCTCCACTTT. The rearrangement joins TRBV6-5 to TRBJ1-6; D ambiguous. The CDR3 length is 18 residues. The germline gives CDR1 MNHEY, CDR2 SVGAGI. V was trimmed by 5 bases and J by 6 bases, leaving 23 bases between them.

This clonotype was seen a single time. A much larger clone lies a single base off, so this may be a read error. No conserved phenylalanine or tryptophan is present at the end of the CDR3, so a read error is the likely explanation. The chain recombines TRBV29-1 with TRBJ1-1; possibly TRBD1 for D (6 bases). The CDR3 runs 13 residues. Germline V gene data show CDR1 as SQVTM and CDR2 as ANQGSEA. The V gene lost 7 bases and the J gene lost 0 bases, with 12 bases spanning the gap. CDR3 nucleotide sequence: TGCAGCGCATCCGGGACATTGAACACTGAAGCTTTCTAT. It translates to CSASGTLNTEAFY.

This chain uses TRBV7-9 with TRBJ2-7, with TRBD1 identical over 9 bases. This CDR3 has 14 amino acids. Germline V gene sequence: CDR1 SEHNR, CDR2 FQNEAQ (reference sequence). V lost 6 bases and J lost 4; bases outside the gene matches: 7. CDR3 amino acids: CASSHWDRVYEQYF. DNA for the CDR3: TGTGCCAGCAGTCACTGGGACAGGGTGTACGAGCAGTACTTC.

This clonotype was detected a few times. The chain is built from TRBV27 and TRBJ2-7, with 9 bases aligning to TRBD1. This CDR3 spans 15 amino acids. V shed 2 bases and J 5 bases; nucleotides not matched to a gene: 7. CDR1 and CDR2 from the germline V gene are MNHEY and SMNVEV (reference sequence). The CDR3 nucleotides are TGTGCCAGCAGTTTACCAGGACAGGGGCCGCACGAGCAGTACTTC. Its protein product is CASSLPGQGPHEQYF.